The T cell receptor beta chain described here comes from a study of blood T cell repertoires in COVID-19. Study background: The origin of the acute and convalescent COVID-19 samples was the United States, Italy and Spain. Nucleic acid was either cDNA or gDNA, and it came from T cells, B-cell-depleted T cells, or PBMCs.

The CDR3 extends over 15 amino acids. The germline gives CDR1 LNHDA, CDR2 SQIVND (reference sequence). Trimming took 4 bases from V and 4 from J; bases not matched to a gene: 5. In the authors' methods: By means of reference gene primer amplification, nucleated cell counts were estimated. TCRdb's copy holds only in-frame clones and misses some; the assay was immunoSEQ multiplex PCR. V, J and clone size are taken as reported in that table, and D and trimming were inferred from the DNA itself. The table records about 360,000 clones, around 86% of them present only once. Sequencing used peripheral blood. The chain employs TRBV19 and TRBJ2-2, with 8 bases lining up with TRBD1. This clonotype was sampled from a human donor in a cohort sampled during active COVID-19. The CDR3 spells CASSKGTGLTGELFF. The CDR3 DNA is TGTGCCAGTAGTAAGGGGACAGGTCTCACCGGGGAGCTGTTTTTT.